This TCR beta chain was retrieved from a study of blood T cell repertoires in COVID-19. V lost 5 bases and J lost 5, with 16 bases in between. This CDR3 region has 16 residues. CDR1 and CDR2 from the germline V gene are SGHDN and FVKESK. Enrolled through a virtual design, the participants were between about 18 and 100 years of age and came from under 30 US areas. Cohorts were based on clinical histories the participants reported. Cohort 3 recovery required two negative PCRs, clearance, or symptom resolution. Original data processing: Estimation of nucleated cell counts relied on the amplification of reference gene primers. Produced via immunoSEQ multiplex PCR; TCRdb's table is partial and in-frame only. For V, J and clone size, that table is used; D and trimming come from the DNA. The table shows roughly 360,000 clones, with more than 75% occurring only once.

This TCR derives from a man aged 30 to 39 who had recovered from COVID-19. Sequencing was performed on PBMCs or T cells enriched from blood (not recorded which). The chain links TRBV14 to TRBJ2-6, with D possibly matching TRBD1 (6 bases). In DNA form, the CDR3 reads TGTGCCAGCAGCGGGAACAGGGTGTCCTGGGCCAACGTCCTGACTTTC. Translating it yields CASSGNRVSWANVLTF.